The following is a TCR beta chain sequence with its context. Between the trimmed V and J ends, which lost 1 base and 0 bases, there was a span of 4 bases. The germline gives CDR1 LGHDT, CDR2 YNNKEL (reference sequence). This CDR3 has 13 amino acids. The data are from a study of blood T cell repertoires in COVID-19. As for the study in general: COVID-19 samples, acute and convalescent, were from the United States, Italy and Spain. Nucleic acid was either cDNA or gDNA, and it came from T cells, B-cell-depleted T cells, or PBMCs.

As handled by the study authors: Counts of nucleated cells, estimated from reference gene primer amplification, were obtained. Using immunoSEQ multiplex PCR, the repertoire was profiled, and TCRdb retains in-frame clones only, with some absent. Clone size and the V and J calls come from that table; the DNA yielded D and trimming. The sample comprises more than 200,000 clones, roughly 83% of which are singletons, and about 2.5% rests with the top ten. The sequence was collected from a woman between 65 and 79 years old with active or convalescent COVID-19. The rearrangement links TRBV3-1 (or the pseudogene TRBV3-2) to TRBJ2-7; no definite D call. The sample was peripheral blood. The CDR3 is CASSQVSSYEQYF. CDR3 nucleotide sequence: TGTGCCAGCAGCCAAGTCAGCTCCTACGAGCAGTACTTC.